The rows below give T cell receptor beta chains drawn from one sample of a study of T-cell memory formation after mild COVID-19. TCRdb reprocessed the 5' RACE reads via MiXCR and lists one record per CDR3 protein. In the table there are roughly 180,000 distinct CDR3 sequences, less than 20% of which are singletons. Input material: PBMCs or a T cell subset sorted from them (not recorded which). The receptors stem from a man younger than 35 who had mild COVID-19 (a few samples of this study predate the infection). Cell type and time point are not known. CDR3s include the opening cysteine and the closing phenylalanine or tryptophan. D genes are given only for firm matches. Part of the rows lack a size; the others show once, few, many or a class for expanded clones.

V,size,J,D,CDR3,DNA
TRBV9,.,TRBJ2-3,TRBD1,CASGDRAPDTQYF,TGTGCCAGCGGGGACAGGGCCCCAGATACGCAGTATTTT
TRBV7-6,.,TRBJ2-5,TRBD1,CASSFQGAKETQYF,TGTGCCAGCAGCTTCCAGGGGGCAAAAGAGACCCAGTACTTC
TRBV3-1,once,TRBJ2-3,.,CASARRGPDTQYF,TGTGCCAGTGCCCGGCGGGGGCCAGATACGCAGTATTTT
TRBV5-1,few,TRBJ1-2,.,CASSLESSGYGYTF,TGCGCCAGCAGCTTGGAATCCTCGGGATATGGCTACACCTTC
TRBV18,.,TRBJ1-4,.,CASSPPGVGGEKLFF,TGTGCCAGCTCACCACCGGGGGTCGGGGGTGAAAAACTGTTTTTT
TRBV4-3,.,TRBJ2-3,TRBD2,CASSQTSGGALSSDTQYF,TGCGCCAGCAGCCAAACTAGCGGGGGGGCCTTATCTTCAGATACGCAGTATTTT
TRBV5-1,few,TRBJ2-3,.,CASSSSRPTDTQYF,TGCGCCAGCAGCTCCAGCAGACCCACAGATACGCAGTATTTT
TRBV30,few,TRBJ1-1,.,CAWSRGGTEAFF,TGTGCCTGGAGTCGAGGGGGCACTGAAGCTTTCTTT
TRBV7-9,.,TRBJ1-1,.,CASSLGFVAADTEAFF,TGTGCCAGCAGCTTAGGTTTTGTGGCCGCGGACACTGAAGCTTTCTTT
TRBV28,few,TRBJ1-2,.,CASRPVGGQNYGYTF,TGTGCCAGCAGACCGGTGGGGGGGCAAAACTATGGCTACACCTTC
TRBV5-1,.,TRBJ2-5,TRBD2,CASSLPSGGQETQYF,TGCGCCAGCAGCTTGCCTAGCGGGGGCCAAGAGACCCAGTACTTC
TRBV5-1,few,TRBJ2-1,TRBD2,CASSDDLAGGFEQFF,TGCGCCAGCAGCGACGACTTAGCGGGGGGTTTTGAGCAGTTCTTC
TRBV12-3/TRBV12-4,.,TRBJ2-3,TRBD1,CASTLDRGADTQYF,TGTGCCAGCACCCTCGACAGGGGGGCGGATACGCAGTATTTT
TRBV3-1,.,TRBJ1-1,.,CASSQDSSSSAFF,TGTGCCAGCAGCCAAGATTCATCAAGTTCAGCTTTCTTT
TRBV9,few,TRBJ2-1,TRBD2,CASSGLAGARNEQFF,TGTGCCAGCAGCGGTCTAGCGGGGGCCCGAAATGAGCAGTTCTTC
TRBV29-1,.,TRBJ2-5,.,CSVEETQYF,TGCAGCGTTGAAGAGACCCAGTACTTC
TRBV19,few,TRBJ1-2,TRBD1,CASSNSGQGFYTF,TGTGCCAGTAGTAACTCGGGACAGGGATTCTACACCTTC
TRBV7-9,.,TRBJ1-4,.,CASSLTGANEKLFF,TGTGCCAGCAGCCTAACCGGGGCTAATGAAAAACTGTTTTTT
TRBV5-1,.,TRBJ2-2,.,CASSIRDSTRELFF,TGCGCCAGCAGCATCCGGGACTCCACCAGAGAGCTGTTTTTT
TRBV3-1,.,TRBJ2-5,TRBD2,CASSHPGGAGLETQYF,TGTGCCAGCAGCCACCCCGGGGGGGCGGGGTTAGAGACCCAGTACTTC
TRBV11-2,.,TRBJ2-3,.,CASSSTTSTDTQYF,TGTGCCAGCAGCTCTACGACTAGCACAGATACGCAGTATTTT
TRBV6-6,.,TRBJ1-3,.,CASILEQQGNTIYF,.
TRBV29-1,few,TRBJ1-2,TRBD1,CSVGGQGDGYTF,TGCAGCGTTGGCGGACAGGGAGATGGCTACACCTTC
TRBV6-5,.,TRBJ2-7,.,CASSFADEQYF,TGTGCCAGCAGTTTCGCTGACGAGCAGTACTTC
TRBV29-1,.,TRBJ1-2,.,CSVGSPLVGYTF,TGCAGCGTTGGGAGCCCCCTAGTCGGCTACACCTTC
TRBV12-3/TRBV12-4,few,TRBJ2-3,.,CASSYGVFTDTQYF,TGTGCCAGCAGTTATGGGGTGTTCACAGATACGCAGTATTTT
TRBV24-1,few,TRBJ1-3,.,CATSDFRQTLSGNTIYF,TGTGCCACCAGTGATTTTCGGCAGACCCTCTCTGGAAACACCATATATTTT
TRBV5-1,.,TRBJ2-5,.,CASSLGLQQETQYF,TGCGCCAGCAGCTTGGGCTTACAGCAAGAGACCCAGTACTTC
TRBV5-1,few,TRBJ2-7,TRBD1,CASSPGTASYEQYF,TGCGCCAGCAGCCCAGGGACAGCCAGCTACGAGCAGTACTTC
TRBV7-6,few,TRBJ1-1,.,CASSLLTAPNTEAFF,TGTGCCAGCAGCTTACTTACCGCCCCGAACACTGAAGCTTTCTTT
TRBV20-1,.,TRBJ2-5,TRBD2,CSASTSDETQYF,TGCAGTGCCTCGACTAGCGACGAGACCCAGTACTTC
TRBV20-1,many,TRBJ2-6,.,CSARSGSSGANVLTF,TGCAGTGCTAGGTCCGGCTCCTCTGGGGCCAACGTCCTGACTTTC
TRBV10-3,few,TRBJ2-3,.,CAISADRIGTQYF,TGTGCCATCAGTGCTGACAGAATCGGTACGCAGTATTTT
TRBV16,.,TRBJ1-2,.,CASSQGQTRYTF,TGTGCCAGCAGCCAAGGACAAACACGCTACACCTTC
TRBV6-5,few,TRBJ1-1,.,CASSYSYRDTEAFF,TGTGCCAGCAGTTACTCGTATAGGGACACTGAAGCTTTCTTT
TRBV5-1,.,TRBJ2-3,TRBD2,CASRLEAGRTDTQYF,TGCGCCAGCAGATTGGAAGCGGGGCGCACAGATACGCAGTATTTT